Listed below are T cell receptor beta chains from one sample, sequenced in a study of beta chain features in type 1 diabetes. Clones were sequenced by immunoSEQ multiplex PCR, and TCRdb holds only the in-frame ones, with some missing. Seen here are 350,000 to 400,000 clones, approximately 12% observed once, and the top ten hold 0.01%. The sample comprised naive CD4+ T cells from blood. The source is a woman between 18 and 30 years old with type 1 diabetes. CDR3s include the opening cysteine and the closing phenylalanine or tryptophan. Each record gives: J gene, V gene, clone size, D gene, CDR3 protein, CDR3 DNA. D genes are given only for firm matches. Some rows mark clone size as missing; the rest say once, few, many or name a class of expanded clone.

TRBJ1-5 TRBV7-2 few NA CASSRGSFNQPQHF TGTGCCAGCTCCAGGGGAAGCTTCAATCAGCCCCAGCATTTT
TRBJ2-5 TRBV5-1 NA NA CASSLAPEGPTTTQYF TGCGCCAGCAGCTTGGCCCCGGAGGGCCCTACTACGACCCAGTACTTC
TRBJ2-7 TRBV7-2 few NA CASSPTLPVTYEQYF TGTGCCAGCAGCCCAACCCTCCCGGTAACCTACGAGCAGTACTTC
TRBJ2-7 TRBV28 NA NA CASTDSRTDEQYF TGTGCCAGCACCGATTCCAGGACAGACGAGCAGTACTTC
TRBJ2-4 TRBV6-5 few NA CASRLSGAKNIQYF TGTGCCAGCAGACTTTCGGGGGCCAAAAACATTCAGTACTTC
TRBJ1-6 TRBV10-3 NA TRBD1 CAIRPQGPNNSPLHF TGTGCCATCAGGCCACAGGGGCCGAATAATTCACCCCTCCACTTT
TRBJ1-2 TRBV6-5 few NA CAVAVSLQGYGYTF TGTGCCGTCGCCGTATCACTGCAGGGCTATGGCTACACCTTC
TRBJ2-7 TRBV5-6 few TRBD2 CASSPGLAGGLLEF TGTGCCAGCAGCCCTGGACTAGCGGGAGGTCTGTTGGAATTC
TRBJ2-7 TRBV9 once NA CASSVAPGGSTYEQYF TGTGCCAGCAGCGTAGCCCCAGGGGGGTCAACCTACGAGCAGTACTTC
TRBJ2-3 TRBV9 few TRBD1 CASSEGLRTGVSTQYF TGTGCCAGCAGCGAGGGGTTGAGGACAGGGGTCAGTACGCAGTATTTT
TRBJ2-1 TRBV7-8 NA TRBD2 CASSVGGAGGPGEQFF TGTGCCAGCAGCGTAGGGGGAGCGGGAGGGCCGGGTGAGCAGTTCTTC
TRBJ2-1 TRBV18 few NA CASSPPASDNEQFF TGTGCCAGCTCACCACCGGCCAGCGACAATGAGCAGTTCTTC
TRBJ1-1 TRBV29-1 NA NA CSVLTANTEAFF TGCAGCGTTCTGACAGCTAACACTGAAGCTTTCTTT
TRBJ1-1 TRBV30 few TRBD1 CAWSGVTPGQEAFF TGTGCCTGGAGTGGAGTTACACCGGGACAGGAAGCTTTCTTT
TRBJ2-1 TRBV4-1 NA TRBD2 CASSLTSGEVDEQFF TGCGCCAGCAGCCTGACTAGCGGAGAGGTCGATGAGCAGTTCTTC
TRBJ2-5 TRBV4-2 NA TRBD1 CASSQARDSQETQYF TGTGCCAGCAGCCAAGCCCGGGACAGCCAGGAGACCCAGTACTTC
TRBJ2-3 TRBV4-3 few NA CASSQAFGDTQYF TGCGCCAGCAGCCAAGCGTTCGGAGATACGCAGTATTTT
TRBJ2-5 TRBV11-2 few TRBD2 CASSSLGGVRETQYF TGTGCCAGCAGCTCCCTCGGGGGGGTTAGAGAGACCCAGTACTTC
TRBJ2-7 TRBV18 NA NA CASSPVANEQYF TGTGCCAGCTCACCAGTAGCCAACGAGCAGTACTTC
TRBJ2-5 TRBV29-1 few TRBD2 CSARVAGTETQYF TGCAGCGCCCGGGTAGCGGGTACAGAGACCCAGTACTTC
TRBJ2-3 TRBV18 few TRBD2 CASSPTGGRSDTQYF TGTGCCAGCTCGCCTACGGGGGGACGATCAGATACGCAGTATTTT
TRBJ2-7 TRBV5-1 NA NA CASRIGVSSYEQYF TGCGCCAGCAGGATCGGGGTTAGCTCCTACGAGCAGTACTTC
TRBJ2-5 TRBV4-2 NA NA CASSQVGSRQETQYF TGTGCCAGCAGCCAAGTAGGTAGCCGCCAAGAGACCCAGTACTTC
TRBJ2-7 TRBV19 NA NA CASSPRTRKGAYEQYF TGTGCCAGTAGCCCAAGAACCCGGAAAGGGGCATACGAGCAGTACTTC
TRBJ1-1 TRBV7-7 few NA CASSPTELLSNTEAFF TGTGCCAGCAGTCCAACGGAGTTGCTCTCGAACACTGAAGCTTTCTTT
TRBJ2-7 TRBV18 few NA CASSPEALADLYEQYF TGTGCCAGCTCACCAGAGGCGTTGGCAGATCTTTACGAGCAGTACTTC
TRBJ2-1 TRBV4-1 NA TRBD2 CASSYTSPRLAGGSFGRGEQFF TGCGCCAGCAGCTATACTTCCCCCCGACTAGCGGGAGGGTCCTTTGGTCGGGGTGAGCAGTTCTTC
TRBJ1-2 TRBV5-1 few TRBD1 CASSSTARTGTGTGYTF TGCGCCAGCAGCTCGACAGCCAGAACCGGGACAGGGACTGGCTACACCTTC
TRBJ2-3 TRBV25-1 NA NA CASSEGGARLFTDTQYF TGTGCCAGCAGTGAAGGTGGAGCCCGTCTCTTCACAGATACGCAGTATTTT
TRBJ2-5 TRBV29-1 few NA CSGGHRLTETQYF TGCAGCGGGGGACATCGTCTCACAGAGACCCAGTACTTC
TRBJ1-1 TRBV30 few TRBD1 CAWGTGWVAFF TGTGCCTGGGGGACAGGGTGGGTAGCTTTCTTT
TRBJ2-5 TRBV5-6 NA NA CASSPYGGRETQYF TGTGCCAGCAGCCCTTATGGGGGCAGGGAGACCCAGTACTTC
TRBJ2-4 TRBV30 NA TRBD1 CACRTGRDRADIQYF TGTGCCTGCAGGACCGGGCGGGACAGGGCAGACATTCAGTACTTC
TRBJ1-5 TRBV19 NA NA CASRLTPSNQPQHF TGTGCCAGTAGATTGACACCAAGCAATCAGCCCCAGCATTTT
TRBJ2-3 TRBV15 few NA CATSRERKLSLLTDTQYF TGTGCCACCAGCAGAGAAAGAAAACTCTCCCTACTAACAGATACGCAGTATTTT
TRBJ2-4 TRBV7-2 NA NA CASSPGGLSGYKNIQYF TGTGCCAGCAGCCCGGGCGGGCTCTCGGGTTACAAAAACATTCAGTACTTC
TRBJ1-2 TRBV30 NA TRBD1 CAWIPAGAQGAWGYTF TGTGCCTGGATACCAGCCGGAGCACAGGGGGCGTGGGGCTACACCTTC
TRBJ1-2 TRBV18 NA NA CASSPGRIGYTF TGTGCCAGCTCACCCGGTAGAATTGGCTACACCTTC
TRBJ2-5 TRBV27 few TRBD1 CASNRRGRQETQYF TGTGCCAGCAATCGAAGGGGGCGTCAAGAGACCCAGTACTTC
TRBJ2-6 TRBV6-6 few NA CASSYGPPGANVLTF TGTGCCAGCAGTTACGGCCCACCTGGGGCCAACGTCCTGACTTTC
TRBJ2-1 TRBV2 NA TRBD1 CASSGDRGTYNEQFF TGTGCCAGCAGTGGGGACAGGGGCACCTACAATGAGCAGTTCTTC
TRBJ2-7 TRBV6-5 few TRBD2 CASSYALTGGAYEQYF TGTGCCAGCAGTTACGCCCTTACCGGGGGGGCCTACGAGCAGTACTTC
TRBJ2-7 TRBV11-2 few NA CASSSNSYEQYF TGTGCCAGCAGCTCAAACAGTTACGAGCAGTACTTC